The T cell receptor (beta chain) described here comes from a study of blood T cell repertoires in COVID-19. Study-wide background: Material from acute and convalescent COVID-19 was sourced from the United States, Italy and Spain. Sources were T cells, B-cell-depleted T cells, or PBMCs; the material itself was cDNA or gDNA.

The CDR3 has 14 amino acids. Germline V gene lookup returns CDR1 KGHDR and CDR2 SFDVKD. Between the trimmed V and J ends, which lost 10 bases and 0 bases, there was a span of 13 bases. Under the authors' procedure: Estimation of nucleated cell counts relied on the amplification of reference gene primers. The method was immunoSEQ multiplex PCR; TCRdb's version includes in-frame clones alone and lacks a portion of them. The V and J calls and the clone size are those of that table, but D and trimming were determined from the DNA. The sample lists around 65,000 clones, approximately 91% occurring once. Sample: peripheral blood. The receptor was derived from a human donor in a cohort sampled during active COVID-19. The V gene is TRBV24-1, the J gene TRBJ2-3; TRBD2 is a possible D gene (5 bases). The CDR3 loop is CATGGSGSTDTQYF. The CDR3 DNA follows: TGTGCCACAGGTGGGTCGGGAAGCACAGATACGCAGTATTTT.